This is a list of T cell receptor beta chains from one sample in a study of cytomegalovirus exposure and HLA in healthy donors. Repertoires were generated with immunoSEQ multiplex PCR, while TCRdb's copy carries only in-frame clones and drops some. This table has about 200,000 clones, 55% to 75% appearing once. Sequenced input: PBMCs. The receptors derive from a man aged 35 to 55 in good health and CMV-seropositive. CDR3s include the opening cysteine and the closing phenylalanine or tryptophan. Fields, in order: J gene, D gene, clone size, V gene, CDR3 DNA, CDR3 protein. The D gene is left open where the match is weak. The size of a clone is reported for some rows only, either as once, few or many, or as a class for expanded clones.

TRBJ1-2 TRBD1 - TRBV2 TGTGCCAGCAGTTCGACAGGGGGGTATGGCTACACCTTC CASSSTGGYGYTF
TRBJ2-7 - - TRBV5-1 TGCGCCAGCAGCTTCGGGTTCGAGCAGTACTTC CASSFGFEQYF
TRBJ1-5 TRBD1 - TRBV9 TGTGCCAGCAGCGGACAGGGGAGCAATCAGCCCCAGCATTTT CASSGQGSNQPQHF
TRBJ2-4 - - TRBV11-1 TGTGCCAGCAGCTCCGGACAATTTCTAGCCAAAAACATTCAGTACTTC CASSSGQFLAKNIQYF
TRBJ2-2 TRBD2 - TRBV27 TGTGCCAGCAGTTTGGCCCCTGCTAGCGGGGGGGAAGGGCTGTTTTTT CASSLAPASGGEGLFF
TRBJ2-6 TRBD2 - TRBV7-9 TGTGCCAGCAGCCCGGGGGGGGAAGGCTCTGGGGCCAACGTCCTGACTTTC CASSPGGEGSGANVLTF
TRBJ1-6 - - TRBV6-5 TGTGCCAGCAGTTACCGGGAAAATTCACCCCTCCACTTT CASSYRENSPLHF
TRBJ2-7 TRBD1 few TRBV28 TGTGCCAGCAGTTTAATTTCTGGACAGGGCTACGAGCAGTACTTC CASSLISGQGYEQYF
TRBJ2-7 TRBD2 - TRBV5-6 TGTGCCAGCAGCTTACGGGGGGTTTCCTACGAGCAGTACTTC CASSLRGVSYEQYF
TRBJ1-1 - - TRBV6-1 TGTGCCAGCAGTGAAACCGGGGAAAGTACTGAAGCTTTCTTT CASSETGESTEAFF
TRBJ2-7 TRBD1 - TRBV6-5 TGTGCCAGCAGTTTCGGGACAGGAGTATACGAGCAGTACTTC CASSFGTGVYEQYF
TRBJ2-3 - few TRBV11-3 TGTGCCAGCAGCCCACGGTCTGGCACAGATACGCAGTATTTT CASSPRSGTDTQYF
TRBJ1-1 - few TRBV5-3 TGTGCCAGAAGCCCCTTTCCTCGGGTGAGGGCCACTGAAGCTTTCTTT CARSPFPRVRATEAFF
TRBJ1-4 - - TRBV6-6 TGTGCCAGCTCCCCAAACGGAGCAACTAATGAAAAACTGTTTTTT CASSPNGATNEKLFF
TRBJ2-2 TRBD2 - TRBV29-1 TGCAGCGTTGAGGGGGGGGCCGGGGAGCTGTTTTTT CSVEGGAGELFF
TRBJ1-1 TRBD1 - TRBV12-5 TGTGCTAGTGGCCGGGGACAGGGGACGAACACTGAAGCTTTCTTT CASGRGQGTNTEAFF
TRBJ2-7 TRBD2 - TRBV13 TGTGCCAGCAGCTTAGGCCTTCGGGGGGGGTCCTCCTACGAGCAGTACTTC CASSLGLRGGSSYEQYF
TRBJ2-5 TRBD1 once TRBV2 TGTGCCAGCAGTCGCACCGGGACAGGGAGCCGGGAGACCCAGTACTTC CASSRTGTGSRETQYF
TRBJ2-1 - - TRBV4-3 TGCGCCAGCAGCTCAAGAGCGCCGGGGGTGAATGAGCAGTTCTTC CASSSRAPGVNEQFF
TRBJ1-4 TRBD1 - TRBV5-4 TGTGCCAGCAGCTTCGGGGGGACAGGGGCCCTTAATGAAAAACTGTTTTTT CASSFGGTGALNEKLFF
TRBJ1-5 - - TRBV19 TGTGCCAGTAGTCGTACAAATTTTGAGCCCCAGCATTTT CASSRTNFEPQHF
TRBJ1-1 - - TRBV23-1 TGCGCCAGCAGTCCCGGCAGGCCGAACACTGAAGCTTTCTTT CASSPGRPNTEAFF
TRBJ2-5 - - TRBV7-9 TGTGCCAGCAGCTCAGCTCAAATGGCACTTAGACTACAAGAGACCCAGTACTTC CASSSAQMALRLQETQYF
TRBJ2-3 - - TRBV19 TGTGCCAGTAGTGAAGTGCGGGGGCTCACAGATACGCAGTATTTT CASSEVRGLTDTQYF
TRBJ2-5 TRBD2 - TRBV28 TGTGCCAGCAGTTTATTCCGCTTACTAGCGGGGCGACAAGAGACCCAGTACTTC CASSLFRLLAGRQETQYF
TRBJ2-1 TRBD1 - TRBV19 TGTGCCAGTAGTATGGGGACAGGAGGAAATGAGCAGTTCTTC CASSMGTGGNEQFF
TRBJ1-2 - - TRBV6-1 TGTGCCAGCAGTGAAGCGCTGGCGGAGAACTATGGCTACACCTTC CASSEALAENYGYTF
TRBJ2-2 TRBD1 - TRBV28 TGTGCCAGCAGTTCCGGGACAGGTTACACCGGGGAGCTGTTTTTT CASSSGTGYTGELFF
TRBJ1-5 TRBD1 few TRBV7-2 TGTGCCAGCAGCCTTAAACAGGGGGACAATCAGCCCCAGCATTTT CASSLKQGDNQPQHF
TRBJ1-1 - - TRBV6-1 TGTGCCAGCAGTGTGGGTTTAACGGGGACTGAAGCTTTCTTT CASSVGLTGTEAFF
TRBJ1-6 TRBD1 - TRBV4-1 TGCGCCAGCAGCCAAGATCTCGGGACAGGGTTTCCTTCACCCCTCCACTTT CASSQDLGTGFPSPLHF
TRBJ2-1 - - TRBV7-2 TGTGCCAGCAGCTTAAGTCGGTATCGCAATGAGCAGTTCTTC CASSLSRYRNEQFF
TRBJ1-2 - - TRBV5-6 TGTGCCAGCAGCTTGCAGGGGAACTATGGCTACACCTTC CASSLQGNYGYTF
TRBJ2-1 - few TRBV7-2 TGTGCCAGCAGCTTAGCCTCGGATGAGCAGTTCTTC CASSLASDEQFF
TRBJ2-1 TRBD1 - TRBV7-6 TGTGCCAGCAGCCAACTAGGGACAGGGTATTGGAATGAGCAGTTCTTC CASSQLGTGYWNEQFF
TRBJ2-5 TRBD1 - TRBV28 TGTGCCAGCAGTTTGGGGACAGGGGGCGTGGAGCAGTACTTC CASSLGTGGVEQYF
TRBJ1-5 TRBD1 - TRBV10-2 TGCGCCAGCAGACTCGGACAGGGCGGTCAGCCCCAGCATTTT CASRLGQGGQPQHF
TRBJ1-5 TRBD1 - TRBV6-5 TGTGCCAGCAGTTACTCGCACAGGGGTAGTCAGCCCCAGCATTTT CASSYSHRGSQPQHF
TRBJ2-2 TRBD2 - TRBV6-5 TGTGCCAGCCGAGACGGGAGGGACACCGGGGAGCTGTTTTTT CASRDGRDTGELFF
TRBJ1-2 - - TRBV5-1 TGCGCCAGCAGCTTGGATGTCAGGGGAACTGGCTACACCTTC CASSLDVRGTGYTF
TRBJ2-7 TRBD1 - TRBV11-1 TGTGCCAGCAGCTCCGACAGGGACTACGAGCAGTACTTC CASSSDRDYEQYF
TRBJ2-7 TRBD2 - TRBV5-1 TGCGCCAGCAGCTTGGAGACTAGCCCCTACGAGCAGTACTTC CASSLETSPYEQYF
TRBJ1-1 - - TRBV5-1 TGCGCCAGCAGCTGGGGGGACGGCGACACTGAAGCTTTCTTT CASSWGDGDTEAFF
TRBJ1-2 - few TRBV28 TGTGCCAGCACCACGGTAGAGGCCTATGGCTACACCTTC CASTTVEAYGYTF
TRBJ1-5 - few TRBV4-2 TGTGCCAGCAGCCAAGTCGGGGGTCGGCCCCAGCATTTT CASSQVGGRPQHF
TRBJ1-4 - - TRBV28 TGTGCCAGCAGGCGGACAGTGAATGAAAAACTGTTTTTT CASRRTVNEKLFF
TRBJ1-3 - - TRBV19 TGTGCCAGTAGTATACCTAAGGGGGCTGGAAACACCATATATTTT CASSIPKGAGNTIYF
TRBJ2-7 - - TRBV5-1 TGCGCCAGCAGCTTGGGCTGGGGCACGTACTACGAGCAGTACTTC CASSLGWGTYYEQYF
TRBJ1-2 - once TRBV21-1 TGTGCCAGAGGGACAGGGGTCGTTGGCTACACCTTC CARGTGVVGYTF
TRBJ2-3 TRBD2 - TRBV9 TGTGCCAGCCAGGGACTAGCGGTCACAGATACGCAGTATTTT CASQGLAVTDTQYF